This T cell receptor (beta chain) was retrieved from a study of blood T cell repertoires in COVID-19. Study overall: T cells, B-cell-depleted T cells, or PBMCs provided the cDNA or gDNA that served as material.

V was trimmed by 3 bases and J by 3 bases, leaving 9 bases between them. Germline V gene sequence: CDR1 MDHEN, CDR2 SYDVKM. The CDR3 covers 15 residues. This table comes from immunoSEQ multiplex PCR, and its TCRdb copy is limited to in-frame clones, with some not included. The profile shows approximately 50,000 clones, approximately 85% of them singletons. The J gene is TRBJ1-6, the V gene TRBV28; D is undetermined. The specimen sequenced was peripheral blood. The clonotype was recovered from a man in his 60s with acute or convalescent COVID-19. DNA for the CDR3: TGTGCCAGCAGTTTTCAGGACTACTATAATTCACCCCTCCACTTT. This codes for CASSFQDYYNSPLHF.